Sequencing of this T cell receptor (beta chain) was carried out in a study of T cell repertoires in cytomegalovirus infection (dated by TCRdb to the late 2010s). Notes on the research overall: Alongside well-studied HLA-B-restricted epitopes, the peptide stimulations were aimed at recently identified HLA-C-restricted CMV epitopes, whose presentation resists viral immunomodulation. Donor HLA type was relevant to the analysis, as public TCR beta signatures indicated carriage of CMV infection together with the matching HLA type. What the research found in general, with its limitations: The ex vivo response was dominated by HLA-C-restricted CMV-specific TCR beta clonotypes, and the single most frequent clonotype in two of eight donors was supplied by these HLA-C-restricted clonotypes. In both this cohort and an independent cohort of some 380 donors, the cumulative frequency of public TCR beta family members distinguished carriers of CMV infection plus the relevant HLA type.

This clonotype was seen at least ten times. The antigen this receptor binds is unknown. No much larger clone exists at a distance of one base, and base qualities are not known. The treatment or condition label, as the study defines it: in vitro stimulation with specific CMV peptide epitopes to enrich CMV-specific T cells. Instrument used: Illumina HiSeq 1500. TCRdb reanalyzed the raw reads on its own, using fastp at Q25 for trimming and MiXCR for clone calling, and kept in-frame beta chains. Every entry covers one CDR3 protein and lists the most common genes and DNA from its rows. The sample has about 920,000 distinct CDR3 sequences on record, approximately 33% of them singletons. 10% to 15% of the sample is in the top ten clones. Deletion took 5 bases off V and 4 bases off J, with a span of 18 bases between the germline ends. Including the terminal cysteine and valine, the CDR3 comprises 15 residues. Only the CDR3 DNA stays, 45 bases, in frame from base 1. From the germline V gene, CDR1 is SGHTA and CDR2 is FQGNSA.

The sequence derives from a human donor in good health (CMV status not recorded). Some clones in this sample may be carry-over from other donors' samples. The chain is encoded by TRBV7-2 joined to TRBJ2-7, with the D gene too uncertain to name. The sample in question was cultured CD8+ T cells from PBMCs, obtained from culture after CMV antigen stimulation. The CDR3 loop reads CASSTNGESGYEQYV. The bases read TGTGCCAGCAGCACCAATGGGGAAAGTGGTTACGAGCAGTACGTC.